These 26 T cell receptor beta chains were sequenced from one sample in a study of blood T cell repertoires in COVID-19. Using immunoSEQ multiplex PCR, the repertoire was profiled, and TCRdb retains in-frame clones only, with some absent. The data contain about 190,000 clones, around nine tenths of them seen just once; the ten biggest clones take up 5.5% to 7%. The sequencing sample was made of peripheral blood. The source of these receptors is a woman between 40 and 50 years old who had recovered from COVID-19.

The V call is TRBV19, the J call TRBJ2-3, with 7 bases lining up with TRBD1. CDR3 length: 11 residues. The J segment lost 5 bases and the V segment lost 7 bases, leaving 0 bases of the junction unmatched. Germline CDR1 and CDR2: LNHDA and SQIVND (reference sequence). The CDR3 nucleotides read TGTGCCAGTACAGGGGGAGATACGCAGTATTTT. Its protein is CASTGGDTQYF. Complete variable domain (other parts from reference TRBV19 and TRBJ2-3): DGGITQSPKYLFRKEGQNVTLSCEQNLNHDAMYWYRQDPGQGLRLIYYSQIVNDFQKGDIAEGYSVSREKKESFPLTVTSAQKNPTAFYLCASTGGDTQYFGPGTRLTVL.

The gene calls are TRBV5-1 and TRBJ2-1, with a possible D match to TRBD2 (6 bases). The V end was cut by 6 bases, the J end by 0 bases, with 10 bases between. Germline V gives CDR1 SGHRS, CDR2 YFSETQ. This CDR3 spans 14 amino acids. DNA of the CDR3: TGCGCCAGCAACCGGGACTTCTCCTACAATGAGCAGTTCTTC. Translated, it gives CASNRDFSYNEQFF. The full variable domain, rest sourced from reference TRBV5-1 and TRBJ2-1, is KAGVTQTPRYLIKTRGQQVTLSCSPISGHRSVSWYQQTPGQGLQFLFEYFSETQRNKGNFPGRFSGRQFSNSRSEMNVSTLELGDSALYLCASNRDFSYNEQFFGPGTRLTVL.

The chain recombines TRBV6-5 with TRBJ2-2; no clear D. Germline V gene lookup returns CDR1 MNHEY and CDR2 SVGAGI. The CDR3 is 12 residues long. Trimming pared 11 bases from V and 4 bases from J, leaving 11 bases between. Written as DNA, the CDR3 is TGTGCCGCCGGGTGGTTCACCGGGGAGCTGTTTTTT. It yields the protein CAAGWFTGELFF.

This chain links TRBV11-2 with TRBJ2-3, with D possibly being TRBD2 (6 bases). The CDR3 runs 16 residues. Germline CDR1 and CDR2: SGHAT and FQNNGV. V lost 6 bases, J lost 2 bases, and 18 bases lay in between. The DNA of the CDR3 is TGTGCCAGCAGTTTCGCTACGGCGGGACCCACAGATACGCAGTATTTT. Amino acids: CASSFATAGPTDTQYF.

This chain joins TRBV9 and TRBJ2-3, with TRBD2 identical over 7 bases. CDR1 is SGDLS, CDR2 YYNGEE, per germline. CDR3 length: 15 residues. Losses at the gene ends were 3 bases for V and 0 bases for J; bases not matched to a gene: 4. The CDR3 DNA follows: TGTGCCAGCAGCGCCAAACTAGCGAGCACAGATACGCAGTATTTT. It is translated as CASSAKLASTDTQYF. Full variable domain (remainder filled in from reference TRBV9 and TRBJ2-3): DSGVTQTPKHLITATGQRVTLRCSPRSGDLSVYWYQQSLDQGLQFLIQYYNGEERAKGNILERFSAQQFPDLHSELNLSSLELGDSALYFCASSAKLASTDTQYFGPGTRLTVL.

As DNA, the CDR3 is TGTGCCAGCAGTCCCCGACAGCTCCGAGGCAATGAGCAGTTCTTC. This codes for CASSPRQLRGNEQFF. The chain combines TRBV28 with TRBJ2-1; D is possibly TRBD1 (5 bases). The CDR3 extends over 15 amino acids. Germline lookup yields CDR1 MDHEN and CDR2 SYDVKM. Trimming shortened V by 5 bases and J by 6 bases, and 17 bases separated the two germline ends.

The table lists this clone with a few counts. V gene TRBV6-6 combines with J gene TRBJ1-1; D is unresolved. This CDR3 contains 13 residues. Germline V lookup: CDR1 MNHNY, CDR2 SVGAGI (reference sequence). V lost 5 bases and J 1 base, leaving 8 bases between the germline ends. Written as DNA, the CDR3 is TGTGCCAGCAGTGACATCTCGAACACTGAAGCTTTCTTT. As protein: CASSDISNTEAFF.

CDR3 sequence: CASSSLGGGETQYF. The DNA for the CDR3 is TGTGCCAGCAGCTCCCTCGGAGGCGGAGAGACCCAGTACTTC. The V gene is TRBV11-1, the J gene TRBJ2-5, with D possibly TRBD2 on 5 matching bases. V was clipped by 4 bases and J by 4 bases, with 13 bases between them. From germline, CDR1 is SGHAT and CDR2 FQDESV (reference sequence). This CDR3 has 14 residues.

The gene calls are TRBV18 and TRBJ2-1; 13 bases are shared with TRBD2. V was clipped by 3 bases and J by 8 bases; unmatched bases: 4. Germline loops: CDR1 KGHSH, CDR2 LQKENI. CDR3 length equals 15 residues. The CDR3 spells CASSPGTSGDYEQFF. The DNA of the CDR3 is TGTGCCAGCTCACCCGGGACTAGCGGGGACTATGAGCAGTTCTTC.

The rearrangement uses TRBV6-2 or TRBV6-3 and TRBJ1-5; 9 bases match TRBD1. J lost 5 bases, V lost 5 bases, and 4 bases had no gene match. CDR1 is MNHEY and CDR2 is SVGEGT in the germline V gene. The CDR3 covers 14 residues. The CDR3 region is CASSRGQGYQPQHF. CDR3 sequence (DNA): TGTGCCAGCAGTCGGGGACAGGGCTATCAGCCCCAGCATTTT.

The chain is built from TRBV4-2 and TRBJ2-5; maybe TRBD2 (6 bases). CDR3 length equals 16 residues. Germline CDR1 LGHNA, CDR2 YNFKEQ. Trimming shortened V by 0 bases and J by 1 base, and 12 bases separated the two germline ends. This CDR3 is CASSQDRGTSQETQYF. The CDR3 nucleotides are TGTGCCAGCAGCCAAGATCGGGGGACCTCCCAAGAGACCCAGTACTTC.

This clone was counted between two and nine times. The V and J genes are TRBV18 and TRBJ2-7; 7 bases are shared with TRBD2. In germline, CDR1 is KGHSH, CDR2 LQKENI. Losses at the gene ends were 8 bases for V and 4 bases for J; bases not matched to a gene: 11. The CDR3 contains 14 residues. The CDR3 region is CASLGGSPEYEQYF. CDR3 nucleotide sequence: TGTGCCAGCCTTGGCGGGAGTCCGGAATACGAGCAGTACTTC.

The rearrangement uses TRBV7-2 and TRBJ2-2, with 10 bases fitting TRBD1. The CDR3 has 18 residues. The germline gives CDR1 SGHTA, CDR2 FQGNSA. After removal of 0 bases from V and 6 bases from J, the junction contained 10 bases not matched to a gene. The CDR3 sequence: CASSLAWDLGQGAGELFF. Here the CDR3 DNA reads TGTGCCAGCAGCTTAGCTTGGGATTTAGGACAGGGGGCCGGGGAGCTGTTTTTT. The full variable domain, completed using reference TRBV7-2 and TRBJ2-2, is GAGVSQSPSNKVTEKGKDVELRCDPISGHTALYWYRQSLGQGLEFLIYFQGNSAPDKSGLPSDRFSAERTGGSVSTLTIQRTQQEDSAVYLCASSLAWDLGQGAGELFFGEGSRLTVL.

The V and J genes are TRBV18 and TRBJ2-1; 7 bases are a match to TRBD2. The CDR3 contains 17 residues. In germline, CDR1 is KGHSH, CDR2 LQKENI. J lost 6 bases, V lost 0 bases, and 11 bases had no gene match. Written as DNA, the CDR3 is TGTGCCAGCTCACCACCGGGAGTTGGAAGGGAGGGCAATGAGCAGTTCTTC. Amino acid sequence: CASSPPGVGREGNEQFF.

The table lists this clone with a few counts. The CDR3 coding sequence is TGTGCCAGCAGCTTGAAGCGCGACAGCACTAGCGGGTTGTACGAGCAGTACTTC. Amino acid sequence: CASSLKRDSTSGLYEQYF. This chain connects TRBV11-2 to TRBJ2-7; 9 nucleotides agree with TRBD2. The ends lost 3 bases at V and 4 bases at J; junction bases unmatched: 16. The CDR3 is 18 amino acids. In germline, CDR1 is SGHAT, CDR2 FQNNGV.

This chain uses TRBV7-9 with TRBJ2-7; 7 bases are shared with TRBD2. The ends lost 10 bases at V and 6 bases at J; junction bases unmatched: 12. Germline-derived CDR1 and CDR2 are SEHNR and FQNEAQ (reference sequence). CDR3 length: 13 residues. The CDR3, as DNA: TGTGCCATGGGAGGAGCGGGAAAGGTCGAGCAGTACTTC. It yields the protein CAMGGAGKVEQYF.

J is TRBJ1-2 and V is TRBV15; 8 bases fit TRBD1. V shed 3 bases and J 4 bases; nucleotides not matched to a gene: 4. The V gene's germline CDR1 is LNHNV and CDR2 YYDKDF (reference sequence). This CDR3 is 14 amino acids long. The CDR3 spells CATSRDRAGYGYTF. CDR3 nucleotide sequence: TGTGCCACCAGCAGGGACAGGGCTGGCTATGGCTACACCTTC.

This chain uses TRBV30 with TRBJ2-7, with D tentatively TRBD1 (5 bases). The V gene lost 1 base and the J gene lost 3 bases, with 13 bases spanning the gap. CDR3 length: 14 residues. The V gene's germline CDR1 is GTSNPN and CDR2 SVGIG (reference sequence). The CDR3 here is CAWSADSLIYEQYF. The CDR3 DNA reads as TGTGCCTGGAGTGCTGACAGCCTCATCTACGAGCAGTACTTC.

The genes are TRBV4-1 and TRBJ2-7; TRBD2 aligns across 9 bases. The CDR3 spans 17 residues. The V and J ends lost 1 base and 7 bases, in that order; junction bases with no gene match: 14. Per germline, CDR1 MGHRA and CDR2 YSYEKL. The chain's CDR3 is CASSQGLAGTLQAEQYF. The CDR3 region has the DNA TGCGCCAGCAGCCAAGGCCTAGCGGGAACCCTGCAGGCGGAGCAGTACTTC.

The CDR3: CASSLAGSTDTQYF. For the CDR3, the DNA is TGCGCCAGCAGTTTAGCGGGAAGCACAGATACGCAGTATTTT. The chain carries TRBV5-1 and TRBJ2-3; TRBD2 matches at 8 bases. V lost 5 bases and J lost 0; bases outside the gene matches: 2. The CDR3 contains 14 residues. Germline loops: CDR1 SGHRS, CDR2 YFSETQ.

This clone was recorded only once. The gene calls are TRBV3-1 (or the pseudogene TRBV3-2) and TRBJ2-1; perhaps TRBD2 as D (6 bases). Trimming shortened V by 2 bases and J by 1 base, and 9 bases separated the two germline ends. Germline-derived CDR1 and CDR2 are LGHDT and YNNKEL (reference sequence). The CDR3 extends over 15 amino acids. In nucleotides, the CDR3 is TGTGCCAGCAGCCAAATTAGCGGTTCCTACAATGAGCAGTTCTTC. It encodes CASSQISGSYNEQFF.

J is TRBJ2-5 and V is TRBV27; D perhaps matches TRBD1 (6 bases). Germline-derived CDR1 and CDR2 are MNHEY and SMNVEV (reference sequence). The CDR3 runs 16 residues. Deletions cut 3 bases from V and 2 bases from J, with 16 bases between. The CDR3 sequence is CASSLSLGAYQETQYF. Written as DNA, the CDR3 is TGTGCCAGCAGTTTGTCCCTGGGGGCTTATCAAGAGACCCAGTACTTC.

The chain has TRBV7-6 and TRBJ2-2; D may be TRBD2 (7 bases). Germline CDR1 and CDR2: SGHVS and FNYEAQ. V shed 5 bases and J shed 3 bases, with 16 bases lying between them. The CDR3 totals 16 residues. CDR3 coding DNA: TGTGCCAGCAGCGGGGGGGCCGCGCTTGACACCGGGGAGCTGTTTTTT. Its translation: CASSGGAALDTGELFF.

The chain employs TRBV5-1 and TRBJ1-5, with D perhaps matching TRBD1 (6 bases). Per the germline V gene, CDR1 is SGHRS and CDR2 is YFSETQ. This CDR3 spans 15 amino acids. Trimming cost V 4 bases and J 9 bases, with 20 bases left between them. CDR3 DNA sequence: TGCGCCAGCAGCCTAACCCCCGGAGAAGGGGGGCCCCAGCATTTT. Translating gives CASSLTPGEGGPQHF.

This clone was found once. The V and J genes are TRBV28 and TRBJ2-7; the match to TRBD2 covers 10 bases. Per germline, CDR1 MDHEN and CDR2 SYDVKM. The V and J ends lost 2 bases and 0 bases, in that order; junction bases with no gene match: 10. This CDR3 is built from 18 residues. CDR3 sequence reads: CASSLLGISGRSSYEQYF. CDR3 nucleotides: TGTGCCAGCAGTTTACTCGGTATTAGCGGGAGGAGCTCCTACGAGCAGTACTTC.

DNA for the CDR3: TGTGCCAGCAGCGTAGGCTGGGGCCCAGCGAATGGCTACACCTTC. Encoded protein: CASSVGWGPANGYTF. The rearrangement uses TRBV9 and TRBJ1-2; a weak D match, TRBD1 (5 bases). V was cut by 0 bases and J by 6 bases, with 15 bases left in between. CDR1 is SGDLS, CDR2 YYNGEE, per germline. This CDR3 contains 15 residues.